This T cell receptor beta chain was retrieved from a study of long-term antiretroviral therapy in people with HIV. Whole-study findings and limits: No data on ART adherence, viral resistance or therapy changes.

The libraries were made with immunoSEQ v3.0 at survey level. Libraries were prepared by immunoSEQ multiplex PCR; TCRdb keeps only in-frame clonotypes and omits some of them. The sample yields 35,000 to 45,000 clones, less than 85% seen once. With regard to this clone: Its target is unknown.

This TCR derives from a man aged 30 to 45 with HIV. This specimen consisted of unsorted PBMCs, obtained 3.4 years after starting antiretroviral therapy.

The CDR3 here is CASSPSGTAYGYTF. The CDR3 DNA follows: TGTGCCAGCAGTCCCTCCGGGACAGCCTATGGCTACACCTTC. The rearrangement uses TRBV6-1 and TRBJ1-2; 7 nucleotides agree with TRBD1. With V trimmed by 5 bases and J by 4 bases, 7 bases remained unmatched. The CDR3 length is 14 residues. CDR1 and CDR2 from the germline V gene are MNHNS and SASEGT.